A selection of T cell receptor beta chains follows, all from one sample in a study of blood T cell repertoires in COVID-19. The assay was immunoSEQ multiplex PCR, and TCRdb's table has in-frame clones only and misses some. The table includes around 250,000 clones, around 89% detected once. The specimen sequenced was PBMCs or T cells enriched from blood (not recorded which). The receptors stem from a middle-aged man who had been exposed to COVID-19. Both conserved end residues are part of each CDR3. D genes are given only for firm matches.

V gene: TRBV5-4
D gene: NA
J gene: TRBJ2-3
CDR3 protein: CASSLAISTDTQYF
CDR3 DNA: TGTGCCAGCAGCTTGGCCATCAGCACAGATACGCAGTATTTT

V gene: TRBV29-1
D gene: TRBD2
J gene: TRBJ2-5
CDR3 protein: CSVGTSGKGETQYF
CDR3 DNA: TGCAGCGTGGGGACTAGCGGGAAGGGGGAGACCCAGTACTTC

V gene: TRBV2
D gene: NA
J gene: TRBJ2-5
CDR3 protein: CASYSGASPYF
CDR3 DNA: TGTGCCAGCTACAGTGGGGCTAGTCCCTACTTC

V gene: TRBV5-1
D gene: NA
J gene: TRBJ1-2
CDR3 protein: CASSLAGGANYGYTF
CDR3 DNA: TGCGCCAGCAGCTTGGCCGGCGGGGCCAACTATGGCTACACCTTC

V gene: TRBV19
D gene: TRBD1
J gene: TRBJ1-2
CDR3 protein: CASSRGDRIVANYGYTF
CDR3 DNA: TGTGCCAGTAGTAGGGGGGACAGAATAGTAGCTAACTATGGCTACACCTTC

V gene: TRBV10-3
D gene: TRBD2
J gene: TRBJ2-2
CDR3 protein: CAISGTSGRTTGELFF
CDR3 DNA: TGTGCCATCAGTGGGACTAGCGGGAGAACCACCGGGGAGCTGTTTTTT

V gene: TRBV19
D gene: NA
J gene: TRBJ1-5
CDR3 protein: CATNGQPSNQPQHF
CDR3 DNA: TGTGCCACCAACGGACAGCCTAGCAATCAGCCCCAGCATTTT

V gene: TRBV4-1
D gene: NA
J gene: TRBJ1-1
CDR3 protein: CASSQDGGTANTEAFF
CDR3 DNA: TGCGCCAGCAGCCAAGATGGGGGGACGGCGAACACTGAAGCTTTCTTT

V gene: TRBV28
D gene: TRBD1
J gene: TRBJ1-3
CDR3 protein: CASLTQGAIAGNTIYF
CDR3 DNA: TGTGCCAGCCTGACACAGGGGGCGATAGCTGGAAACACCATATATTTT

V gene: TRBV29-1
D gene: NA
J gene: TRBJ1-2
CDR3 protein: CSVEAGNTNYGYTF
CDR3 DNA: TGCAGCGTTGAAGCAGGGAATACTAACTATGGCTACACCTTC

V gene: TRBV12-5
D gene: NA
J gene: TRBJ1-2
CDR3 protein: CASGPANYGYTF
CDR3 DNA: TGTGCTAGTGGTCCAGCTAACTATGGCTACACCTTC

V gene: TRBV5-8
D gene: TRBD1
J gene: TRBJ1-4
CDR3 protein: CASSLGQGALTNEKLFF
CDR3 DNA: TGTGCCAGCAGCTTGGGACAGGGGGCGCTGACTAATGAAAAACTGTTTTTT

V gene: TRBV18
D gene: NA
J gene: TRBJ2-2
CDR3 protein: CASSPRMGLVVANTGELFF
CDR3 DNA: TGTGCCAGCTCACCACGTATGGGACTCGTGGTGGCTAACACCGGGGAGCTGTTTTTT

V gene: TRBV7-9
D gene: TRBD2
J gene: TRBJ2-1
CDR3 protein: CASSLVWGLAGGYNEQFF
CDR3 DNA: TGTGCCAGCAGCTTAGTATGGGGTCTAGCGGGAGGCTACAATGAGCAGTTCTTC

V gene: TRBV4-1
D gene: NA
J gene: TRBJ1-6
CDR3 protein: CASSQDTGASFHSPLHF
CDR3 DNA: TGCGCCAGCAGCCAAGATACTGGGGCAAGCTTCCATTCACCCCTCCACTTT

V gene: TRBV7-9
D gene: NA
J gene: TRBJ1-6
CDR3 protein: CATNQGSSYNSPLHF
CDR3 DNA: TGTGCCACGAATCAGGGAAGCTCCTATAATTCACCCCTCCACTTT

V gene: TRBV9
D gene: NA
J gene: TRBJ1-3
CDR3 protein: CASSVESSGNTIYF
CDR3 DNA: TGTGCCAGCAGCGTCGAGAGCTCTGGAAACACCATATATTTT

V gene: TRBV5-4
D gene: NA
J gene: TRBJ1-2
CDR3 protein: CASSLAGGFRYTF
CDR3 DNA: TGTGCCAGCAGCTTGGCGGGGGGTTTCCGCTACACCTTC

V gene: TRBV5-4
D gene: NA
J gene: TRBJ2-6
CDR3 protein: CASSLGDSSGANVLTF
CDR3 DNA: TGTGCCAGCAGCTTGGGCGACTCCTCTGGGGCCAACGTCCTGACTTTC

V gene: TRBV28
D gene: NA
J gene: TRBJ1-4
CDR3 protein: CASTTPRDVEKLFF
CDR3 DNA: TGTGCCAGCACCACACCCCGGGATGTTGAAAAACTGTTTTTT

V gene: TRBV28
D gene: NA
J gene: TRBJ1-1
CDR3 protein: CASSAWALNTEAFF
CDR3 DNA: TGTGCCAGCAGTGCATGGGCCCTGAACACTGAAGCTTTCTTT

V gene: TRBV30
D gene: NA
J gene: TRBJ1-1
CDR3 protein: CAWSVLTGGVAFF
CDR3 DNA: TGTGCCTGGAGTGTACTAACTGGTGGTGTAGCTTTCTTT

V gene: TRBV7-2
D gene: NA
J gene: TRBJ1-3
CDR3 protein: CASSPQTGNTIYF
CDR3 DNA: TGTGCCAGCAGCCCCCAGACTGGAAACACCATATATTTT

V gene: TRBV7-2
D gene: NA
J gene: TRBJ1-2
CDR3 protein: CASSLATGNYGYTF
CDR3 DNA: TGTGCCAGCAGCTTAGCAACGGGGAACTATGGCTACACCTTC

V gene: TRBV10-3
D gene: NA
J gene: TRBJ1-4
CDR3 protein: CAISESRGNEKLFF
CDR3 DNA: TGTGCCATCAGTGAGTCCAGGGGTAATGAAAAACTGTTTTTT

V gene: TRBV4-2
D gene: NA
J gene: TRBJ2-1
CDR3 protein: CASSQDRENEQFF
CDR3 DNA: TGTGCCAGCAGCCAAGATCGGGAGAATGAGCAGTTCTTC

V gene: TRBV6-5
D gene: NA
J gene: TRBJ1-2
CDR3 protein: CASSFLRLTRGGYTF
CDR3 DNA: TGTGCCAGCAGTTTCCTCCGCCTTACCCGGGGTGGCTACACCTTC

V gene: TRBV5-4
D gene: TRBD2
J gene: TRBJ2-1
CDR3 protein: CASSLGLASYNEQFF
CDR3 DNA: TGTGCCAGCAGCTTGGGACTAGCGTCCTACAATGAGCAGTTCTTC